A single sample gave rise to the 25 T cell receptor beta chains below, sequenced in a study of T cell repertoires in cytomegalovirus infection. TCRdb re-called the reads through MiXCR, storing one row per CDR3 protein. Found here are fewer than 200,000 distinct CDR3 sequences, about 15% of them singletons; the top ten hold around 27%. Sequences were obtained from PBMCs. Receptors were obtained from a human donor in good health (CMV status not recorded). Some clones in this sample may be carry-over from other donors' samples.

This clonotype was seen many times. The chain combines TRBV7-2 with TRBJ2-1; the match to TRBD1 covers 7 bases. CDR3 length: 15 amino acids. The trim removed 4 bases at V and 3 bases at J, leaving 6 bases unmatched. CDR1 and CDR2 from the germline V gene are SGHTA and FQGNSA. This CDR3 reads CASSWTGNHYNEQFF. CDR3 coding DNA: TGTGCCAGCAGCTGGACAGGTAATCACTACAATGAGCAGTTCTTC.

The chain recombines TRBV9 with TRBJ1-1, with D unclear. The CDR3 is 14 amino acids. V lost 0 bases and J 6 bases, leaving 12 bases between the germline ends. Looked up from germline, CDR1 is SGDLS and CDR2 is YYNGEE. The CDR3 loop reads CASSVGGEGAEAFF. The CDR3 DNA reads TGTGCCAGCAGCGTAGGAGGTGAGGGAGCTGAAGCTTTCTTT.

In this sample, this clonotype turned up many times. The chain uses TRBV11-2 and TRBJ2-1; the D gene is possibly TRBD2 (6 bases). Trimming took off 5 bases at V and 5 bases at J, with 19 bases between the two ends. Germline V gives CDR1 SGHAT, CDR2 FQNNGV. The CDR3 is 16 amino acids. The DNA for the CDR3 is TGTGCCAGCAGCCGCGCGACTAGTCTGACCCACAATGAGCAGTTCTTC. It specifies CASSRATSLTHNEQFF.

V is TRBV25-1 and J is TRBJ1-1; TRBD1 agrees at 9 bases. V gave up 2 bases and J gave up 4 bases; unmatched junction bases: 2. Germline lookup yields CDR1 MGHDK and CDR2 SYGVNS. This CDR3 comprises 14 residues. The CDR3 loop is CASSEGTGTTEAFF. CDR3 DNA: TGTGCCAGCAGTGAAGGGACAGGGACCACTGAAGCTTTCTTT.

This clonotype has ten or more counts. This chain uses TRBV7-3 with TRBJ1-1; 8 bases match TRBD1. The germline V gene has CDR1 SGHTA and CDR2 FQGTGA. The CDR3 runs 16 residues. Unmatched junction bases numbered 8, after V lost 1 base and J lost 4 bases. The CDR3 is CASSLNDRGESTEAFF. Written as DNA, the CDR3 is TGTGCCAGCAGCTTAAACGACAGGGGCGAAAGCACTGAAGCTTTCTTT.

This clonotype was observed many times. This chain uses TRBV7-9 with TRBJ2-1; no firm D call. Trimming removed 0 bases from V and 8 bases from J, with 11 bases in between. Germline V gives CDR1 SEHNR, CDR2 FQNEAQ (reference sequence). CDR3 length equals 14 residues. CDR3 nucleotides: TGTGCCAGCAGCTTAGCCCTAGTATCCGATGAGCAGTTCTTC. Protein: CASSLALVSDEQFF.

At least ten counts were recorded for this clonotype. The CDR3 sequence: CASSQDQLALNEQFF. In DNA, the CDR3 is TGCGCCAGCAGCCAAGATCAACTAGCGCTCAATGAGCAGTTCTTC. The chain employs TRBV4-3 and TRBJ2-1; 7 positions match TRBD2. There are 15 residues in the CDR3. Germline CDR1 LGHNA, CDR2 YSLEER. J lost 6 bases, V lost 0 bases, and 5 bases had no gene match.

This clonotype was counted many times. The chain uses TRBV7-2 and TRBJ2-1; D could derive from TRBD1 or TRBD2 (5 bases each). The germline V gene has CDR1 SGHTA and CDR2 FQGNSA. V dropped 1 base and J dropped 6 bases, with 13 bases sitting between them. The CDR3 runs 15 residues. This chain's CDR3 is CASSLVGTPANEQFF. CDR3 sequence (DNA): TGTGCCAGCAGCTTAGTCGGGACGCCTGCCAATGAGCAGTTCTTC. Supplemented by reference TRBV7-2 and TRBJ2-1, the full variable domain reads GAGVSQSPSNKVTEKGKDVELRCDPISGHTALYWYRQSLGQGLEFLIYFQGNSAPDKSGLPSDRFSAERTGGSVSTLTIQRTQQEDSAVYLCASSLVGTPANEQFFGPGTRLTVL.

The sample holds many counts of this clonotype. In nucleotides, the CDR3 is TGCGCCAGCAGCCAAGGGATGAACACTGAAGCTTTCTTT. It encodes CASSQGMNTEAFF. The V gene is TRBV4-1, the J gene TRBJ1-1; D is undetermined. Per germline, CDR1 MGHRA and CDR2 YSYEKL. V gave up 1 base and J gave up 0 bases, with 3 bases separating them. The CDR3 sequence is 13 residues long.

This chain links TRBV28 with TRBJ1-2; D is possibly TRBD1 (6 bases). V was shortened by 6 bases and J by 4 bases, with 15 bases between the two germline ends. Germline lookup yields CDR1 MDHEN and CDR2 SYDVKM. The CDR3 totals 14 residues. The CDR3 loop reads CASSQIRGIYGYTF. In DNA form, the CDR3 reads TGTGCCAGCAGCCAAATAAGGGGGATCTATGGCTACACCTTC.

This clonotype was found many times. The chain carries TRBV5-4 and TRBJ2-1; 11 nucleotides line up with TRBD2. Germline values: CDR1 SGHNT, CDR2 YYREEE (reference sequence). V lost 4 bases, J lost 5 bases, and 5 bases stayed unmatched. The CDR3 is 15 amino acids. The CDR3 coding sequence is TGTGCCAGCAGCCGTGGGACTAGCGGACACAATGAGCAGTTCTTC. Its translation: CASSRGTSGHNEQFF.

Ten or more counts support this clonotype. The CDR3 DNA reads as TGTGCCAGCGACGCGGGACAGCGGCCTTTCGAGCAGTACTTC. This gives the protein CASDAGQRPFEQYF. The gene calls are TRBV7-9 and TRBJ2-7; possible D gene TRBD1, 7 bases. From germline, CDR1 is SEHNR and CDR2 FQNEAQ (reference sequence). The CDR3 is 14 residues long. V was shortened by 8 bases and J by 6 bases, with 20 bases between the two germline ends.

CDR3 nucleotides: TGCGCCAGCAGCTTGGCCGAGAGGGGGGGCCTTGAGCAGTTCTTC. It yields the protein CASSLAERGGLEQFF. The chain combines TRBV5-1 with TRBJ2-1; possible D gene TRBD2, 7 bases. With 0 bases removed from V and 9 bases from J, the gap between germline ends came to 16 bases. This CDR3 spans 15 amino acids. Per germline, CDR1 SGHRS and CDR2 YFSETQ.

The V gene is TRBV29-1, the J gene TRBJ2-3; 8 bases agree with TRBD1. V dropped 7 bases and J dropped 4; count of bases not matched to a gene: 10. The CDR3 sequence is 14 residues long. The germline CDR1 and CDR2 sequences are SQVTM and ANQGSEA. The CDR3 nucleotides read TGCAGCGCTGACCGGGACAGGAGAGCAGATACGCAGTATTTT. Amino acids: CSADRDRRADTQYF.

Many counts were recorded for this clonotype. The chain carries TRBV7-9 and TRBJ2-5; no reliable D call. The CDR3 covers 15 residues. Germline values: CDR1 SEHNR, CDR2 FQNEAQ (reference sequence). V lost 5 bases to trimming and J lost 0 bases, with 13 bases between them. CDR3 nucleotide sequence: TGTGCCAGCAGCCGTCCTCACAGATACCAAGAGACCCAGTACTTC. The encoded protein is CASSRPHRYQETQYF.

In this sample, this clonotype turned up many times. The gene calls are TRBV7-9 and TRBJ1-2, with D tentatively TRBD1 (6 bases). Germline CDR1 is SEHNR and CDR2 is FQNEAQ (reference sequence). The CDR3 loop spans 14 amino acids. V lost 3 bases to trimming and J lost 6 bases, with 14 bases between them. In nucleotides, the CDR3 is TGTGCCAGCAGCTTGAACAGGGCTGGCCATGGCTACACCTTC. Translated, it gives CASSLNRAGHGYTF.

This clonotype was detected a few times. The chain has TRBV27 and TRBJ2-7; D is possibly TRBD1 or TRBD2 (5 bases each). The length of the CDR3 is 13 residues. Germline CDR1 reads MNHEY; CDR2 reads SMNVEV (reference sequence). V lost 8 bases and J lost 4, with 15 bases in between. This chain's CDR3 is CASRRESSYEQYF. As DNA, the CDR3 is TGTGCCAGCCGCAGGGAGTCCTCTTACGAGCAGTACTTC.

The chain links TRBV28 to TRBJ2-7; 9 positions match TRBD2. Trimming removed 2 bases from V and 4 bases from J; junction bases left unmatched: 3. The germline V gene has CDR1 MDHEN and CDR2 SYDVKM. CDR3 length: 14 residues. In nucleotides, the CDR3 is TGTGCCAGCAGTTTACCGGGACTAGCTTACGAGCAGTACTTC. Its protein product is CASSLPGLAYEQYF.

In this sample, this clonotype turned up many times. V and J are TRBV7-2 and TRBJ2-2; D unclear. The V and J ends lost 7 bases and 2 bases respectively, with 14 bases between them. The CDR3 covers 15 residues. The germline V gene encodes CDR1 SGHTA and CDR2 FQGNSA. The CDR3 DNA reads TGTGCCAGCACCATCCGACGATCCAACACCGGGGAGCTGTTTTTT. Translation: CASTIRRSNTGELFF.

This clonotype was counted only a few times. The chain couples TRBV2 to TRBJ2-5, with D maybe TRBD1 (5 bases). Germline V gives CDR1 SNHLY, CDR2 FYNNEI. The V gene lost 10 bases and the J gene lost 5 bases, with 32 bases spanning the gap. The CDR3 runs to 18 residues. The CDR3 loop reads CATRRGPRPGPSSETQYF. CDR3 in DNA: TGTGCCACCCGAAGGGGCCCGAGGCCAGGACCATCGAGCGAGACCCAGTACTTC.

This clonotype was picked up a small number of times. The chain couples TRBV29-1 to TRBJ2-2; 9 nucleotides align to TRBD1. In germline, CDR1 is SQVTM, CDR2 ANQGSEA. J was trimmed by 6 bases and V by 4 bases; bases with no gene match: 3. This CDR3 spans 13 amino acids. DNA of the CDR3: TGCAGCGTTGCGTGGGACAGGGCCGGGGAGCTGTTTTTT. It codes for CSVAWDRAGELFF.

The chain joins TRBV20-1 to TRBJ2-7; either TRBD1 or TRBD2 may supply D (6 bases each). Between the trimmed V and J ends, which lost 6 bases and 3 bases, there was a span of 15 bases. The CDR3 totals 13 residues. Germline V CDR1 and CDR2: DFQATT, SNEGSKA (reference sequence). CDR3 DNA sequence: TGCAGTGCCAGCTCGGGGGCCATCTACGAGCAGTACTTC. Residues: CSASSGAIYEQYF.

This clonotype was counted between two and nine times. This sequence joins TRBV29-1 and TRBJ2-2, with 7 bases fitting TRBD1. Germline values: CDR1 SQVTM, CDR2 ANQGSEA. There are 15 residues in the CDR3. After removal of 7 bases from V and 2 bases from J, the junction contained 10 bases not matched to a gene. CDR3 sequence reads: CSARQAGGNTGELFF. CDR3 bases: TGCAGCGCCAGACAGGCAGGGGGTAACACCGGGGAGCTGTTTTTT.

The CDR3 nucleotides read TGTGCCAGCAGGGGGTACCTGGTCGGGGACGACAATGAGCAGTTCTTC. Translated, it gives CASRGYLVGDDNEQFF. The chain employs TRBV7-8 and TRBJ2-1, with D perhaps being TRBD1 or TRBD2 (5 bases each). Trimming pared 6 bases from V and 5 bases from J, leaving 20 bases between. Germline V lookup: CDR1 SGHVS, CDR2 FQNEAQ. CDR3 size: 16 residues.

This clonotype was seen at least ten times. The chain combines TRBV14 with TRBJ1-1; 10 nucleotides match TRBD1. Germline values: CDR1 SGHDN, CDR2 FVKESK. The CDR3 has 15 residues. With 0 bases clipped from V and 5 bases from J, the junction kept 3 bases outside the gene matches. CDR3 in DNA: TGTGCCAGCAGCCAAGAAAGGACAGGGGGTACTGAAGCTTTCTTT. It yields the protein CASSQERTGGTEAFF.